The T cell receptor (beta chain) under discussion was sequenced for a study of identical twins. Study findings and constraints: Some out-of-frame alpha sequences were shared by twins, and these showed excess low generation probability. In zero-insertion analyses, partial confounding could arise from invariant MAIT and iNKT cells. With beta out-of-frame sequences, excess sharing by twins was weaker.

Template switching (which added a universal primer site) was used, and cDNA carried unique molecular identifiers. TCRdb reprocessed the 5' RACE reads with MiXCR, giving one entry per CDR3 protein. The profile covers approximately 700,000 distinct CDR3 sequences, with around 6% appearing a single time and around 1.9% taken by the ten largest. This clonotype was seen many times. What it binds is not known. This CDR3 region has 15 residues. With 2 bases removed from V and 0 bases from J, the gap between germline ends came to 10 bases. Germline assignment: CDR1 SGHRS and CDR2 YFSETQ. The sequence came from a man aged 18 to 35 in good health. The sample comprised naive T cells sorted from blood. The chain joins TRBV5-1 to TRBJ2-3, with D maybe TRBD1 (6 bases). The CDR3 coding sequence is TGCGCCAGCAGCTTACAGGGATACAGCACAGATACGCAGTATTTT. Translation gives CASSLQGYSTDTQYF. Combining the CDR3 with reference TRBV5-1 and TRBJ2-3 gives the whole variable domain KAGVTQTPRYLIKTRGQQVTLSCSPISGHRSVSWYQQTPGQGLQFLFEYFSETQRNKGNFPGRFSGRQFSNSRSEMNVSTLELGDSALYLCASSLQGYSTDTQYFGPGTRLTVL.